This TCR beta chain was documented in a study of blood T cell repertoires in COVID-19. About the study: Italy, Spain and the United States were the sources of the convalescent and acute COVID-19 samples. PBMCs, B-cell-depleted T cells, or T cells were the source of the cDNA or gDNA that made up the material.

Original data processing: Amplification of reference gene primers provided the estimated nucleated cell counts. Some clones are missing from TCRdb's copy, which holds only in-frame ones; the method was immunoSEQ multiplex PCR. V, J and clone size reflect that table, while D and trimming were determined from the DNA. The sample yields approximately 190,000 clones, around 80% seen once. This sequence originates from a woman aged 55 to 70 with COVID-19, enrolled during active disease. The sample taken for sequencing was peripheral blood.

The CDR3 DNA sequence: TGTGCCAGCAGCCGTACACAGGGCGTGTATGAAAAACTGTTTTTT. It encodes CASSRTQGVYEKLFF. The chain combines TRBV7-9 with TRBJ1-4, with D tentatively TRBD1 (6 bases). The CDR3 loop spans 15 amino acids. Germline values: CDR1 SEHNR, CDR2 FQNEAQ (reference sequence). Trimming removed 5 bases from V and 6 bases from J, with 16 bases in between.